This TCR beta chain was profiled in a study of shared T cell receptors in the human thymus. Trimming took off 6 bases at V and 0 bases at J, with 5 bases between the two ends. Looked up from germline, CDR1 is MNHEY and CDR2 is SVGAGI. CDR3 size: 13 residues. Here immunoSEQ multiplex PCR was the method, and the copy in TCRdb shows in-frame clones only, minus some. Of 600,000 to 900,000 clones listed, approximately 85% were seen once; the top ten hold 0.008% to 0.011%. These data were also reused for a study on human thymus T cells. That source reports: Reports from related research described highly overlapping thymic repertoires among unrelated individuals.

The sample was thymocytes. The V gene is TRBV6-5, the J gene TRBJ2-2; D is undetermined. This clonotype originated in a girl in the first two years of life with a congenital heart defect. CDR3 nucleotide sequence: TGTGCCAGCAGCAAAACGAACACCGGGGAGCTGTTTTTT. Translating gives CASSKTNTGELFF.